These T cell receptor beta chains were read from a single sample in a study of neoadjuvant anti-PD-1 for oral cavity cancer. The protocol was immunoSEQ multiplex PCR, while the TCRdb copy is restricted to in-frame clones and leaves out a portion. The sample records fewer than 15,000 clones, 60% to 75% being singletons. The sample was PBMCs, taken after nivolumab (anti-PD-1) treatment. These receptors all come from a person aged 40-85 years with oral cavity squamous cell carcinoma. CDR3s include the opening cysteine and the closing phenylalanine or tryptophan. Fields, in order: clone size, V gene, CDR3 length, D gene, J gene, CDR3 protein, CDR3 DNA. A D gene is named only where the DNA matches it firmly. Size tells how often a clone was seen (once, few, many) or the class of an expanded clone, and some rows leave it out.

few	TRBV28	13	-	TRBJ2-7	CASSLAGLGEQYF	TGTGCCAGCAGTTTAGCGGGCCTCGGCGAGCAGTACTTC
-	TRBV19	16	TRBD2	TRBJ2-3	CASKGLAGGPYDTQYF	TGTGCCAGTAAAGGCCTAGCGGGAGGGCCATATGATACGCAGTATTTT
once	TRBV2	14	TRBD1	TRBJ2-3	CASSEASGGDTQYF	TGTGCCAGCAGTGAAGCATCAGGGGGAGATACGCAGTATTTT
-	TRBV5-8	13	-	TRBJ2-3	CASSFPATDTQYF	TGTGCCAGCAGCTTTCCGGCCACAGATACGCAGTATTTT
-	TRBV19	14	-	TRBJ2-7	CASSISSGTGEQYF	TGTGCCAGTAGTATCAGTTCGGGAACGGGCGAGCAGTACTTC
-	TRBV2	13	-	TRBJ1-2	CASSEAYEGRYTF	TGTGCCAGCAGTGAAGCCTATGAGGGGCGCTACACCTTC
-	TRBV10-3	12	TRBD1	TRBJ2-1	CAIGQGDNEQFF	TGTGCCATCGGACAGGGGGACAATGAGCAGTTCTTC
-	TRBV11-2	13	-	TRBJ2-7	CASSLRELYEQYF	TGTGCCAGCAGCTTACGGGAGTTGTACGAGCAGTACTTC
-	TRBV9	12	-	TRBJ2-7	CASSSQLGEQYF	TGTGCCAGCAGCAGCCAATTGGGGGAGCAGTACTTC
-	TRBV30	15	TRBD2	TRBJ2-1	CAWSLSGSSYNEQFF	TGTGCCTGGAGTCTAAGCGGGAGCTCCTACAATGAGCAGTTCTTC
-	TRBV4-1	14	-	TRBJ2-5	CASSLAGTQETQYF	TGCGCCAGCAGCCTCGCCGGGACCCAAGAGACCCAGTACTTC
-	TRBV29-1	13	-	TRBJ1-5	CSVGEGWDQPQHF	TGCAGCGTTGGTGAAGGGTGGGATCAGCCCCAGCATTTT
-	TRBV5-5	14	TRBD1	TRBJ2-7	CASSWGQGSYEQYF	TGTGCCAGCAGCTGGGGACAGGGCTCCTACGAGCAGTACTTC
-	TRBV27	14	-	TRBJ1-1	CASSSAILNTEAFF	TGTGCCAGCAGCTCAGCCATCCTTAACACTGAAGCTTTCTTT
-	TRBV30	13	TRBD2	TRBJ2-4	CAYRPGGGNIQYF	TGTGCCTATCGCCCGGGGGGGGGAAACATTCAGTACTTC
-	TRBV19	14	-	TRBJ1-5	CASSIKGYNQPQHF	TGTGCCAGTAGTATAAAGGGGTACAATCAGCCCCAGCATTTT